A selection of T cell receptor beta chains follows, all from one sample in a study of blood T cell repertoires in COVID-19. This table comes from immunoSEQ multiplex PCR, and its TCRdb copy is limited to in-frame clones, with some not included. The table shows about 300,000 clones, with 80% to 95% occurring only once. Sample: PBMCs or T cells enriched from blood (not recorded which). The receptors shown here come from a woman in her twenties or thirties who had recovered from COVID-19. The CDR3 runs from the conserved cysteine through the conserved F or W. The D gene is left open where the match is weak. Not all rows give a size; the values are once, few, many and, for expanded clones, a class.

abundance	v_gene	d_gene	j_gene	CDR3nt	CDR3aa
few	TRBV30	TRBD2	TRBJ2-2	TGTGCCTGGAGTGTGACTAGCGGGAACACCGGGGAGCTGTTTTTT	CAWSVTSGNTGELFF
NA	TRBV5-4	NA	TRBJ2-2	TGTGCCAGCAGTTTCAGGGTCCCCGGGGAGCTGTTTTTT	CASSFRVPGELFF
NA	TRBV19	NA	TRBJ2-1	TGTGCCAGTAGTATAGTCCCCTCCCGAGGGTACAATGAGCAGTTCTTC	CASSIVPSRGYNEQFF
NA	TRBV27	TRBD2	TRBJ2-1	TGTGCCAGCAGTTTAAGGGATAGCGGGAGCAATGAGCAGTTCTTC	CASSLRDSGSNEQFF
NA	TRBV6-2/TRBV6-3	NA	TRBJ2-5	TGTGCCAGCAGCCCCCCTCGGCCGGAGCGAGAGACCCAGTACTTC	CASSPPRPERETQYF
NA	TRBV9	NA	TRBJ2-1	TGTGCCAGCAGCGTAGGGCCGGCGGGCAATGAGCAGTTCTTC	CASSVGPAGNEQFF
NA	TRBV4-2	TRBD1	TRBJ1-5	TGTGCCAGCAGCCAAGCCCAGAGGGACAGGGTTGTTCAGCCCCAGCATTTT	CASSQAQRDRVVQPQHF
NA	TRBV18	TRBD1	TRBJ1-2	TGTGCCAGCTCACAGGGACAGGATGGCTACACCTTC	CASSQGQDGYTF
once	TRBV10-3	NA	TRBJ1-2	TGTGCCATCAGTGAGTCTACAGGGACGACTAACTATGGCTACACCTTC	CAISESTGTTNYGYTF
NA	TRBV28	TRBD1	TRBJ1-5	TGTGCCAGCATAACCAGGGGGGCTCAGCCCCAGCATTTT	CASITRGAQPQHF
NA	TRBV4-3	TRBD2	TRBJ2-2	TGCGCCAGCAGCCAAGATATGACTAGCGATAAGAACACCGGGGAGCTGTTTTTT	CASSQDMTSDKNTGELFF
NA	TRBV27	TRBD2	TRBJ2-3	TGTGCCAGCAGTTTATGGCTTGGGACTAGCGGGAGCCTTACAGATACGCAGTATTTT	CASSLWLGTSGSLTDTQYF
NA	TRBV28	TRBD1	TRBJ2-7	TGTGCCAGCAGTTTACCAGGACAGGGGTTCTACGAGCAGTACTTC	CASSLPGQGFYEQYF
NA	TRBV3-1/TRBV3-2	TRBD1	TRBJ1-4	TGTGCCAGCAGCCAAGGATTTGGGACAGGGGAAAAACTGTTTTTT	CASSQGFGTGEKLFF
once	TRBV9	TRBD1	TRBJ1-1	TGTGCCAGCAGCCCACGGACAGGGCAGAGGACTGAAGCTTTCTTT	CASSPRTGQRTEAFF
NA	TRBV7-2	NA	TRBJ2-2	TGTGCCAGCAGCTTACGCGGGATCGGCACCGGGGAGCTGTTTTTT	CASSLRGIGTGELFF
NA	TRBV29-1	NA	TRBJ1-1	TGCAGCGTTGAAAGGGGTGCTGGTTCGCTCGGTGAAGCTTTCTTT	CSVERGAGSLGEAFF
NA	TRBV2	NA	TRBJ2-5	TGTGCCAGCACCTCTCCCTTAGCCCCAAGGGAGACCCAGTACTTC	CASTSPLAPRETQYF
NA	TRBV19	TRBD1	TRBJ2-3	TGTGCCAGTGACAGGGGTGAAGATACGCAGTATTTT	CASDRGEDTQYF
NA	TRBV6-5	TRBD1	TRBJ1-5	TGTGCCAGCAGTTACGGGCAGGGGGTTGGACAGCCCCAGCATTTT	CASSYGQGVGQPQHF
NA	TRBV7-8	TRBD2	TRBJ2-1	TGTGCCAGCAGCCTACCGCGTATAGGGACTAGCGGGAGTGGGGCTGAGCAGTTCTTC	CASSLPRIGTSGSGAEQFF
NA	TRBV18	NA	TRBJ2-1	TGTGCCAGCTCAGGGGAGCGCGCGCGGGGCAATGAGCAGTTCTTC	CASSGERARGNEQFF
NA	TRBV18	TRBD1	TRBJ1-5	TGTGCCAGCTCGCAGACAGGGGCGAATCAGCCCCAGCATTTT	CASSQTGANQPQHF
once	TRBV23-1	NA	TRBJ2-5	TGCGCCAGCAGAGCCGCGAGTACAGTTCAAGAGACCCAGTACTTC	CASRAASTVQETQYF
NA	TRBV27	TRBD2	TRBJ2-5	TGTGCCAGCAGTTTATTGAGCGGGAGGGCCGGTGAGACCCAGTACTTC	CASSLLSGRAGETQYF
NA	TRBV10-3	NA	TRBJ2-7	TGTGCCATCACCGGTCGGGAGCAGTACTTC	CAITGREQYF
NA	TRBV28	NA	TRBJ2-7	TGTGCCAGCAGTTCTGGGCCGCCTAAGGACGAGCAGTACTTC	CASSSGPPKDEQYF
NA	TRBV23-1	NA	TRBJ2-7	TGCGCCAGCAGTCAACCCCAGGAACACCACGATTCTCGCTACGAGCAGTACTTC	CASSQPQEHHDSRYEQYF
NA	TRBV7-2	TRBD2	TRBJ2-5	TGTGCCAGCAGCTACACTAGCGGGAGTCAAGAGACCCAGTACTTC	CASSYTSGSQETQYF
NA	TRBV28	TRBD2	TRBJ2-2	TGTGCCAGCAGAGTAGCGGGAGGAAGTGTCGCCGGGGAGCTGTTTTTT	CASRVAGGSVAGELFF
few	TRBV28	NA	TRBJ1-4	TGTGCCAGCAGGAGGGAAAATGAAAAACTGTTTTTT	CASRRENEKLFF
NA	TRBV11-2	TRBD1	TRBJ1-6	TGTGCCAGCAGCTTAGTTCTCACAGGGGGTTCACCCCTCCACTTT	CASSLVLTGGSPLHF
NA	TRBV7-9	TRBD2	TRBJ2-5	TGTGCCAGCGGACTAGCGGGAGGAAAGACCCAGTACTTC	CASGLAGGKTQYF
NA	TRBV11-2	TRBD1	TRBJ2-7	TGTGCCAGCCTCCGGGACAGGGAGTTCTACGAGCAGTACTTC	CASLRDREFYEQYF
NA	TRBV7-9	NA	TRBJ1-5	TGTGCCAGCAGGCCCGGTCACAGACTAAATCAGCCCCAGCATTTT	CASRPGHRLNQPQHF
NA	TRBV28	NA	TRBJ2-3	TGTGCCAGCAGTTTAGAGGGAGAACTCTCTAGCACAGATACGCAGTATTTT	CASSLEGELSSTDTQYF
NA	TRBV6-5	NA	TRBJ1-1	TGTGCCAGCAACGGGGGAACTGAAGCTTTCTTT	CASNGGTEAFF
once	TRBV27	TRBD2	TRBJ2-1	TGTGCCAGTATAGGACTAGCGGGAAATAATGAGCAGTTCTTC	CASIGLAGNNEQFF
once	TRBV21-1	NA	TRBJ1-4	TGTGCCAGCAGCAAAGGGAAAGGTACAAATGGTCTTGGCGGGAATGAAAAACTGTTTTTT	CASSKGKGTNGLGGNEKLFF
once	TRBV7-2	NA	TRBJ2-1	TGTGCCAGCAGTTCCCACCAGGTTTACAATGAGCAGTTCTTC	CASSSHQVYNEQFF
NA	TRBV11-2	NA	TRBJ2-3	TGTGCCAGCAGCTTACAGTCCCGCACAGATACGCAGTATTTT	CASSLQSRTDTQYF
NA	TRBV12-3/TRBV12-4	NA	TRBJ1-6	TGTGCCAGCAGTGACGGGTATTCACCCCTCCACTTT	CASSDGYSPLHF
NA	TRBV30	NA	TRBJ1-6	TGTGCCTGGAGTTCTATCCCGAGCTCCTATAATTCACCCCTCCACTTT	CAWSSIPSSYNSPLHF
NA	TRBV6-4	NA	TRBJ2-3	TGTGCCAGCAGTCCCTCTGAAGCTAGCACAGATACGCAGTATTTT	CASSPSEASTDTQYF
once	TRBV28	NA	TRBJ1-1	TGTGCCAGCCGCTTGGGACTTTCAATTGAAGCTTTCTTT	CASRLGLSIEAFF
NA	TRBV5-1	TRBD2	TRBJ2-7	TGCGCCAGCAGCGCCGGACTAGCGGGAAGCGTCTTAGCTATCGAGCAGTACTTC	CASSAGLAGSVLAIEQYF
NA	TRBV5-1	NA	TRBJ2-5	TGCGCCAGCAGCTTGACAGGGAATAGTCAAGAGACCCAGTACTTC	CASSLTGNSQETQYF
once	TRBV7-9	NA	TRBJ2-7	TGTGCCAGCAGCCCTGACAGCCCCTACGAGCAGTACTTC	CASSPDSPYEQYF
NA	TRBV29-1	TRBD2	TRBJ2-7	TGCAGCGTTCGTCCCGGACTAGCGGGGAACCAGAGGGGCGAGCAGTACTTC	CSVRPGLAGNQRGEQYF
NA	TRBV28	TRBD1	TRBJ1-1	TGTGCCAGCAGTTTGTATATAAGGACAGGGAACTTTAACACTGAAGCTTTTTTT	CASSLYIRTGNFNTEAFF
NA	TRBV28	NA	TRBJ2-1	TGTGCCAGCAGTGAACCGGGAGACTACAATGAGCAGTTCTTC	CASSEPGDYNEQFF
NA	TRBV7-2	NA	TRBJ1-4	TGTGCCAGCAGCTTATCAGGGCAGGGAGGAGAAAAACTGTTTTTT	CASSLSGQGGEKLFF
NA	TRBV28	NA	TRBJ1-4	TGTGCCAGCAGTTTAGGGTCAGGGGAAAGGGGATCTAATGAAAAACTGTTTTTT	CASSLGSGERGSNEKLFF
NA	TRBV6-5	NA	TRBJ2-7	TGTGCCAGCAGTCCAAGGGGGGGGAGTCGCTACGAGCAGTACTTC	CASSPRGGSRYEQYF
NA	TRBV24-1	TRBD1	TRBJ1-2	TGTGCCACCAGTGATTTACAGGGGTATGGCTACACCTTC	CATSDLQGYGYTF